This T cell receptor (beta chain) was identified during a study of technical replicates of blood from a few donors. Only in-frame clones appear in the TCRdb table, and some are missing; sequencing was by immunoSEQ multiplex PCR. The repertoire holds some 64,000 clones, more than 75% seen once, with less than 6.5% in the top ten. The CDR3 runs 18 residues. CDR1 and CDR2 from the germline V gene are SGHRS and YFSETQ. Losses at the gene ends were 4 bases for V and 3 bases for J; bases not matched to a gene: 12. The rearrangement joins TRBV5-1 to TRBJ2-3; 12 nucleotides align to TRBD2. The specimen sequenced was PBMCs. The TCR was taken from a human donor in good health. Some clones in this sample may be carry-over from other donors' samples. CDR3 DNA sequence: TGCGCCAGCAGCGTCCGAACCCTAGCGGGGGGGCCTACAGATACGCAGTATTTT. Amino acid sequence: CASSVRTLAGGPTDTQYF.